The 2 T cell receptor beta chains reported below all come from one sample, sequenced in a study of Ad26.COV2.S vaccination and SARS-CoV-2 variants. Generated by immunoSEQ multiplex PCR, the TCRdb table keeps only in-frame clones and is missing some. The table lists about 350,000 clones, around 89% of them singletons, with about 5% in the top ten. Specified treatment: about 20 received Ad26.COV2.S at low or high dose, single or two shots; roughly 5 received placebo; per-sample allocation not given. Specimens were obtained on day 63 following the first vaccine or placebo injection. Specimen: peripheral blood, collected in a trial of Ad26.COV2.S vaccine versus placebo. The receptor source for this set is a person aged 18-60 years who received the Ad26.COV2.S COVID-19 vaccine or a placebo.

CDR3 loop: CASSYRGHGYTF. The CDR3 DNA follows: TGTGCCAGCAGTTACAGGGGTCATGGCTACACCTTC. V usage is TRBV6-2 or TRBV6-3 and J usage is TRBJ1-2, with a weak D call TRBD1 (5 bases). Trimming shortened V by 2 bases and J by 6 bases, and 7 bases separated the two germline ends. The CDR3 has 12 residues. Germline loops: CDR1 MNHEY, CDR2 SVGEGT.

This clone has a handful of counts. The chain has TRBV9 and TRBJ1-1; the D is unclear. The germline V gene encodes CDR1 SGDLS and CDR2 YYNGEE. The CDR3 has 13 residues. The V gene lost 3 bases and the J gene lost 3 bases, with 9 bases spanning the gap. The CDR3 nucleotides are TGTGCCAGCAGCGACAGTCAGGACACTGAAGCTTTCTTT. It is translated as CASSDSQDTEAFF.